This is a list of T cell receptor beta chains from one sample in a study of blood T cell repertoires in COVID-19. Some clones are missing from TCRdb's copy, which holds only in-frame ones; the method was immunoSEQ multiplex PCR. Counted here are about 150,000 clones, around nine tenths occurring once; the ten biggest clones make up 0.95% to 1.5%. Material for sequencing was PBMCs or T cells enriched from blood (not recorded which). The source of these receptors is a woman in her 30s with acute COVID-19. The CDR3 runs from the conserved cysteine through the conserved F or W. A D gene is named only where the DNA matches it firmly. Clone size is stated in some rows and not others, as once, few, many or a class when expanded.

>TRBJ2-7|TRBD1|TRBV2|.
CASQYRDRDTEQYF
TGTGCCAGTCAGTACCGGGACAGGGATACCGAGCAGTACTTC
>TRBJ1-1|TRBD1|TRBV11-1|.
CASRQTGGRAFF
TGTGCCAGCAGACAGACAGGGGGGAGAGCTTTCTTT
>TRBJ2-1|TRBD1|TRBV18|few
CASSPGTGGDEQFF
TGTGCCAGCTCACCGGGGACAGGGGGCGATGAGCAGTTCTTC
>TRBJ2-5|TRBD1|TRBV5-5|.
CASSSRTGSLQETQYF
TGTGCCAGCAGCTCCCGGACAGGGAGCCTCCAAGAGACCCAGTACTTC
>TRBJ2-5|TRBD1|TRBV9|.
CASSVATGAGTQYF
TGTGCCAGCAGCGTAGCTACAGGGGCCGGGACCCAGTACTTC
>TRBJ2-5|.|TRBV11-1|.
CASSLAGLEYGTQYF
TGTGCCAGCAGCTTAGCGGGGCTAGAGTACGGGACCCAGTACTTC
>TRBJ1-3|.|TRBV28|.
CASSSPLRFNTIYF
TGTGCCAGCAGTTCACCGCTCCGGTTCAACACCATATATTTT
>TRBJ1-2|TRBD1|TRBV10-3|.
CAIGGQGYEANYGYTF
TGTGCCATCGGGGGACAGGGGTATGAGGCTAACTATGGCTACACCTTC
>TRBJ2-7|.|TRBV24-1|.
CATSEGARGQYF
TGTGCCACCAGTGAGGGGGCTAGGGGGCAGTACTTC
>TRBJ1-5|TRBD1|TRBV19|few
CASTGTGELYSNQPQHF
TGTGCCAGCACCGGGACAGGGGAACTATATAGCAATCAGCCCCAGCATTTT
>TRBJ2-7|.|TRBV7-8|.
CASSFTDGSSYEQYF
TGTGCCAGCAGCTTCACGGACGGGAGCTCCTACGAGCAGTACTTC
>TRBJ2-7|TRBD1|TRBV30|.
CAWSVGTGIYEQYF
TGTGCCTGGAGTGTGGGGACAGGGATTTATGAGCAGTACTTC
>TRBJ2-7|.|TRBV10-1|.
CARRAGYYEQYF
TGCGCCAGAAGGGCGGGGTACTACGAGCAGTACTTC
>TRBJ2-2|TRBD1|TRBV5-4|once
CASSSGQGKVGELFF
TGTGCCAGCAGCTCGGGACAGGGGAAGGTGGGGGAGCTGTTTTTT